Each of the 20 T cell receptor beta chains below was sequenced from the same sample in a study of cytomegalovirus exposure and HLA in healthy donors. The PCR contained 60 Vbeta and 13 Jbeta primers. The method was immunoSEQ multiplex PCR; TCRdb's version includes in-frame clones alone and lacks a portion of them. The repertoire has about 200,000 clones, about 77% of them found once; the top ten carry under 3%. The source material was PBMCs. Receptor source: a young woman in good health and CMV-seronegative.

This chain joins TRBV30 and TRBJ2-2, with D possibly matching TRBD1 (6 bases). This CDR3 is built from 14 residues. Germline V CDR1 and CDR2: GTSNPN, SVGIG (reference sequence). V lost 5 bases, J lost 0 bases, and 10 bases lay in between. CDR3 residues: CAWASGANTGELFF. CDR3 coding DNA: TGTGCCTGGGCATCAGGGGCGAACACCGGGGAGCTGTTTTTT.

This chain connects TRBV15 to TRBJ1-4; D not certain. V was cut by 4 bases and J by 5 bases, with 20 bases left in between. The germline gives CDR1 LNHNV, CDR2 YYDKDF (reference sequence). The CDR3 spans 17 residues. The CDR3 nucleotides are TGTGCCACCAGCACTACACGGGAAGGAATTCCAAATGAAAAACTGTTTTTT. As protein: CATSTTREGIPNEKLFF.

The chain combines TRBV5-1 with TRBJ1-1; a weak D match, TRBD1 (6 bases). The CDR3 totals 15 residues. V shed 0 bases and J shed 1 base, with 10 bases lying between them. Germline values: CDR1 SGHRS, CDR2 YFSETQ. For the CDR3, the DNA is TGCGCCAGCAGCTTGGCCAAGACAGGGAACACTGAAGCTTTCTTT. Protein sequence: CASSLAKTGNTEAFF.

The chain is built from TRBV6-1 and TRBJ1-2, with D possibly being TRBD1 (6 bases). V lost 6 bases and J 3 bases, leaving 14 bases between the germline ends. The germline gives CDR1 MNHNS, CDR2 SASEGT. The CDR3 has 14 amino acids. CDR3 loop: CASREGVGDYGYTF. CDR3 sequence (DNA): TGTGCCAGCAGAGAGGGGGTGGGCGACTATGGCTACACCTTC.

This chain joins TRBV25-1 and TRBJ2-7; 7 nucleotides agree with TRBD1. The ends lost 4 bases at V and 3 bases at J; junction bases unmatched: 6. The V gene's germline CDR1 is MGHDK and CDR2 SYGVNS. This CDR3 region has 14 residues. CDR3 region: CASSATGIHYEQYF. The CDR3 DNA is TGTGCCAGCAGTGCGACAGGGATTCACTACGAGCAGTACTTC.

This sequence joins TRBV5-4 and TRBJ2-7, with D tentatively TRBD2 (5 bases). The germline V gene has CDR1 SGHNT and CDR2 YYREEE (reference sequence). CDR3 length: 14 residues. Trimming removed 2 bases from V and 2 bases from J, with 11 bases in between. CDR3 protein: CASSLSGETYEQYF. In DNA form, the CDR3 reads TGTGCCAGCAGCTTATCCGGGGAGACCTACGAGCAGTACTTC.

This clone has just one count. The chain uses TRBV9 and TRBJ1-4; D possibly corresponds to TRBD1 (5 bases). The CDR3 runs 13 residues. Germline values: CDR1 SGDLS, CDR2 YYNGEE. V gave up 4 bases and J gave up 8 bases, with 12 bases separating them. The CDR3, as DNA: TGTGCCAGCAGCTCCGGGGGTCGAGAAAAACTGTTTTTT. Translating it yields CASSSGGREKLFF.

A word on this clone: The junction shows a germline mismatch at one end, possibly a read error. This sequence joins TRBV5-6 and TRBJ1-2; D possibly corresponds to TRBD1 (6 bases). Germline V gene data show CDR1 as SGHDT and CDR2 as YYEEEE. The CDR3 has 15 amino acids. DNA for the CDR3: TGTGCCAGCAGCTTTCCACAGGGAGCTAACTATGGCTACCCCTTC. Translating it yields CASSFPQGANYGYPF.

The chain is built from TRBV9 and TRBJ1-1; the D is unclear. V gave up 4 bases and J gave up 2 bases, with 9 bases separating them. The CDR3 is 13 residues long. Germline CDR1 and CDR2: SGDLS and YYNGEE. CDR3 residues: CASSPRSNTEAFF. The CDR3 DNA reads as TGTGCCAGCAGCCCTCGGAGTAACACTGAAGCTTTCTTT. The variable domain in full, completed from reference TRBV9 and TRBJ1-1, reads DSGVTQTPKHLITATGQRVTLRCSPRSGDLSVYWYQQSLDQGLQFLIQYYNGEERAKGNILERFSAQQFPDLHSELNLSSLELGDSALYFCASSPRSNTEAFFGQGTRLTVV.

This sequence joins TRBV4-1 and TRBJ2-2; 8 bases are a match to TRBD2. The germline CDR1 and CDR2 sequences are MGHRA and YSYEKL. The length of the CDR3 is 17 residues. V was clipped by 1 base and J by 4 bases; unmatched bases: 8. The CDR3 nucleotides are TGCGCCAGCAGCCAAGGGGCAGCGGGGGTACTCACCGGGGAGCTGTTTTTT. Translated: CASSQGAAGVLTGELFF.

V usage is TRBV5-1 and J usage is TRBJ1-2; weak D call: TRBD1 (5 bases). CDR3 length: 15 residues. Trimming shortened V by 0 bases and J by 5 bases, and 14 bases separated the two germline ends. CDR1 and CDR2 from the germline V gene are SGHRS and YFSETQ. The CDR3 reads CASSLESRDPYGYTF. Here the CDR3 DNA reads TGCGCCAGCAGCTTGGAATCCAGGGATCCTTATGGCTACACCTTC. The variable domain in full, completed from reference TRBV5-1 and TRBJ1-2, reads KAGVTQTPRYLIKTRGQQVTLSCSPISGHRSVSWYQQTPGQGLQFLFEYFSETQRNKGNFPGRFSGRQFSNSRSEMNVSTLELGDSALYLCASSLESRDPYGYTFGSGTRLTVV.

This clone was counted between two and nine times. This chain uses TRBV7-2 with TRBJ2-7; tentatively, D is TRBD2 (6 bases). CDR1 SGHTA and CDR2 FQGNSA come from the germline V gene. CDR3 length: 14 residues. Trimming took 5 bases from V and 3 from J, leaving 14 bases between them. CDR3 sequence: CASSPSSGVYEQYF. CDR3 sequence (DNA): TGTGCCAGCAGCCCCAGTTCGGGGGTCTACGAGCAGTACTTC.

The chain recombines TRBV27 with TRBJ2-7, with a weak D call TRBD1 (6 bases). Trimming pared 3 bases from V and 0 bases from J, leaving 18 bases between. Per germline, CDR1 MNHEY and CDR2 SMNVEV (reference sequence). The CDR3 sequence is 17 residues long. CDR3: CASSLRLVGASSYEQYF. DNA for the CDR3: TGTGCCAGCAGTTTGCGGTTGGTGGGGGCAAGCTCCTACGAGCAGTACTTC.

A few counts support this clone. The V gene is TRBV7-9, the J gene TRBJ1-1; the D gene is possibly TRBD1 (6 bases). In germline, CDR1 is SEHNR, CDR2 FQNEAQ (reference sequence). V shed 6 bases and J shed 7 bases, with 12 bases lying between them. The CDR3 is made up of 12 amino acids. This CDR3 is CASRYGQNEAFF. CDR3 sequence (DNA): TGTGCCAGCAGATATGGACAGAATGAAGCTTTCTTT.

The CDR3 nucleotides are TGTGCCAGCAGTCCTTGGAGAGGGGGACACTACGAGCAGTACTTC. Translating gives CASSPWRGGHYEQYF. The V gene is TRBV6-1, the J gene TRBJ2-7, with D maybe TRBD1 (6 bases). Germline CDR1 reads MNHNS; CDR2 reads SASEGT. The CDR3 runs 15 residues. Trimming took off 5 bases at V and 3 bases at J, with 17 bases between the two ends.

The chain has TRBV21-1 and TRBJ2-2; the D call in the table, TRBD2, was not verified against the DNA. TRBV21-1 has pseudogene status. This CDR3 spans 19 amino acids. This CDR3 is CASSPPGLAGDGNTGELFF. CDR3 bases: TGTGCCAGCAGCCCCCCGGGACTAGCGGGAGATGGCAACACCGGGGAGCTGTTTTTT.

This clone was seen more than once but under ten times. The rearrangement uses TRBV7-8 and TRBJ2-7; D is uncertain. V lost 6 bases and J lost 2, with 5 bases in between. The germline CDR1 and CDR2 sequences are SGHVS and FQNEAQ. The CDR3 contains 11 residues. The CDR3 sequence is CASSNTYEQYF. CDR3 nucleotides: TGTGCCAGCAGTAATACCTACGAGCAGTACTTC.

A word on this clone: One junction end does not reproduce the germline sequence, and a read error may be involved. The V call is TRBV29-1, the J call TRBJ1-2, with D possibly being TRBD1 (6 bases). CDR3 length equals 12 residues. Germline lookup yields CDR1 SQVTM and CDR2 ANQGSEA. In nucleotides, the CDR3 is TGCAGCGTTGAGGGGGGGCTCTATGGCTACCCCTTC. Its translation: CSVEGGLYGYPF. Variable domain in full (rest from reference TRBV29-1 and TRBJ1-2): SAVISQKPSRDICQRGTSLTIQCQVDSQVTMMFWYRQQPGQSLTLIATANQGSEATYESGFVIDKFPISRPNLTFSTLTVSNMSPEDSSIYLCSVEGGLYGYPFGSGTRLTVV.

The chain uses TRBV5-6 and TRBJ2-3, with 13 bases fitting TRBD2. The CDR3 has 15 amino acids. Germline V gene sequence: CDR1 SGHDT, CDR2 YYEEEE. V was clipped by 2 bases and J by 4 bases; unmatched bases: 1. In DNA, the CDR3 is TGTGCCAGCAGCTTCGGACTAGCGGGAGCAGATACGCAGTATTTT. Protein sequence: CASSFGLAGADTQYF.

This chain links TRBV5-1 with TRBJ2-7; 15 nucleotides agree with TRBD2. The CDR3 covers 17 residues. Germline trimming cut 5 bases from V and 2 bases from J; bases unmatched to any gene: 8. The V gene's germline CDR1 is SGHRS and CDR2 YFSETQ. CDR3 loop: CASREGLAGGKTYEQYF. The CDR3 DNA reads as TGCGCCAGCAGGGAGGGACTAGCGGGGGGCAAAACCTACGAGCAGTACTTC. The entire variable domain, with the rest obtained from reference TRBV5-1 and TRBJ2-7, is as follows: KAGVTQTPRYLIKTRGQQVTLSCSPISGHRSVSWYQQTPGQGLQFLFEYFSETQRNKGNFPGRFSGRQFSNSRSEMNVSTLELGDSALYLCASREGLAGGKTYEQYFGPGTRLTVT.